What follows describes a single TCR beta chain. Its target is unknown. The entry originates in a study of shared clonotypes between healthy human individuals. Once extracted for a subset, genomic DNA was divided evenly among several immunoSEQ plates. Profiled with immunoSEQ multiplex PCR; TCRdb holds only in-frame clones, not every one. The sample includes 950,000 to 1,100,000 clones, around 74% of them seen just once. The germline CDR1 and CDR2 sequences are ENHRY and SYGVKD. The CDR3 sequence is 15 residues long. The V and J ends lost 2 bases and 1 base respectively, with 11 bases between them. Study-wide results and caveats: A handful of donors had roughly 5.2% of their naive CD4 clonotypes in common. Deeper or shallower sequencing was expected to change how clonotypes are shared among donors.

The TCR originated in a young man in good health. The chain couples TRBV10-3 to TRBJ1-1; D is possibly TRBD1 (5 bases). The sample was memory CD4+ T cells sorted from blood. Regarding subset: CD45RA-negative fraction. The CDR3 sequence: CAISEQGMGNTEAFF. The CDR3 bases are TGTGCCATCAGTGAGCAGGGTATGGGGAACACTGAAGCTTTCTTT.